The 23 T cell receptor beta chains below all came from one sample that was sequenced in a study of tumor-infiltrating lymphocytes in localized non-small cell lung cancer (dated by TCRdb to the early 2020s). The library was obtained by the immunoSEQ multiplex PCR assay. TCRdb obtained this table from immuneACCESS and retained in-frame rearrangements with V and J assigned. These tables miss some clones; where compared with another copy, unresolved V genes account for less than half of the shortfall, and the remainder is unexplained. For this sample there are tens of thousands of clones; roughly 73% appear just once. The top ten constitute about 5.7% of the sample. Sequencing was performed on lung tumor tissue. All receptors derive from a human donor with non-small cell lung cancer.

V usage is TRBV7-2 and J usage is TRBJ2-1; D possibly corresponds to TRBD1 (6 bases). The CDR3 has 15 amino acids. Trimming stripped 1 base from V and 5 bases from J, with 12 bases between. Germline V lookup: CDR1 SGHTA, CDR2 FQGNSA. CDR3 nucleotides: TGTGCCAGCAGCTTAGAAGGGACAACCAACAATGAGCAGTTCTTC. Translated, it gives CASSLEGTTNNEQFF.

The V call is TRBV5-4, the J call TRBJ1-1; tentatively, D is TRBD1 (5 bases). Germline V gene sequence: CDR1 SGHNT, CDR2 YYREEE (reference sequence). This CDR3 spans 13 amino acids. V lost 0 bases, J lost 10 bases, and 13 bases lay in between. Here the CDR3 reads CASSLDARVGAFF. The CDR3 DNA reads TGTGCCAGCAGCTTGGACGCCAGGGTGGGAGCTTTCTTT.

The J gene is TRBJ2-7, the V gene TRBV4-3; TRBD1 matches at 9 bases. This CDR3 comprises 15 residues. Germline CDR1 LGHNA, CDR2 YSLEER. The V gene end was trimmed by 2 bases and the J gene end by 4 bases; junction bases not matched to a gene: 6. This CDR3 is CASSQTTGGGYEQYF. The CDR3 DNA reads TGCGCCAGCAGCCAAACTACAGGGGGCGGGTACGAGCAGTACTTC.

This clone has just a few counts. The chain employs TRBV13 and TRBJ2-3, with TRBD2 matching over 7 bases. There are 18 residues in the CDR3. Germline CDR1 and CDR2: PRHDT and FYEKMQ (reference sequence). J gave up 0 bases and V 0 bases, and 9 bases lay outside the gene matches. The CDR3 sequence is CASSLGSSGSGSTDTQYF. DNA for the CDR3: TGTGCCAGCAGCTTAGGGTCTAGCGGTTCAGGTAGCACAGATACGCAGTATTTT.

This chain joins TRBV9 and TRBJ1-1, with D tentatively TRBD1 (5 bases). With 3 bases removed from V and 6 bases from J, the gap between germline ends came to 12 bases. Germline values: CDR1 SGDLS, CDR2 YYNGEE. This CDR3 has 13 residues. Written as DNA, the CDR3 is TGTGCCAGCAGCGCTGACAGCGCCTCTGAAGCTTTCTTT. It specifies CASSADSASEAFF.

The CDR3 region is CASMDATANEQFF. The CDR3 DNA follows: TGCGCCAGCATGGACGCCACCGCCAATGAGCAGTTCTTC. V gene TRBV5-1 combines with J gene TRBJ2-1; D gene uncertain. This CDR3 is built from 13 residues. Germline V lookup: CDR1 SGHRS, CDR2 YFSETQ. The V gene lost 6 bases and the J gene lost 6 bases, with 13 bases spanning the gap.

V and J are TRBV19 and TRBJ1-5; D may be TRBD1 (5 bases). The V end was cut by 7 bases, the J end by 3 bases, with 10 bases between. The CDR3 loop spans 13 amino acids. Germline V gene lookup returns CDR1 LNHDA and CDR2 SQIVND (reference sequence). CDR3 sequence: CASNRDYNQPQHF. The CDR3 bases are TGTGCCAGTAACCGGGACTACAATCAGCCCCAGCATTTT.

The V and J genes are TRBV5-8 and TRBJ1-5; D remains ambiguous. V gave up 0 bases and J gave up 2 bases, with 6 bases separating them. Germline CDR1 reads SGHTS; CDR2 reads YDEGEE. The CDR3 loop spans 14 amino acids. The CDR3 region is CASSLEARNQPQHF. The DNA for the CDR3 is TGTGCCAGCAGCTTGGAGGCGCGCAATCAGCCCCAGCATTTT.

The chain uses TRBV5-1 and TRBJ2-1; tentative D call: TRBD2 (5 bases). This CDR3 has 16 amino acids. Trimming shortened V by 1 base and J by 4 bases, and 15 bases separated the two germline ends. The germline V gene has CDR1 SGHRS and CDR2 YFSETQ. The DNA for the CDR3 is TGCGCCAGCAGCTTGAGAGGGTGGGGAACTTACAATGAGCAGTTCTTC. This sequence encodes CASSLRGWGTYNEQFF.

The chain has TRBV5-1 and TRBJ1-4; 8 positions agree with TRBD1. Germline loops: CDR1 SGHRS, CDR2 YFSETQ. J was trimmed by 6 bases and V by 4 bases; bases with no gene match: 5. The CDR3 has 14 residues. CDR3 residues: CASSTGTGDEKLFF. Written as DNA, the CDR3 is TGCGCCAGCAGCACCGGGACAGGAGATGAAAAACTGTTTTTT.

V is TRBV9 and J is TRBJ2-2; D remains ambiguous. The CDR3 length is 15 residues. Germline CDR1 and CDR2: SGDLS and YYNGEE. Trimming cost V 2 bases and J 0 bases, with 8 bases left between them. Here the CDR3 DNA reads TGTGCCAGCAGCGTCGCCCCAGCGAACACCGGGGAGCTGTTTTTT. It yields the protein CASSVAPANTGELFF.

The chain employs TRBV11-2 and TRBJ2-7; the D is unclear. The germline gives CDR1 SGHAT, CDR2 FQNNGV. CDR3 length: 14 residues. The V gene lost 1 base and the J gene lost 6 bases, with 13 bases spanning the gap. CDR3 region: CASSLVPRVGEQYF. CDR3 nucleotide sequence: TGTGCCAGCAGCTTAGTACCCCGGGTGGGCGAGCAGTACTTC.

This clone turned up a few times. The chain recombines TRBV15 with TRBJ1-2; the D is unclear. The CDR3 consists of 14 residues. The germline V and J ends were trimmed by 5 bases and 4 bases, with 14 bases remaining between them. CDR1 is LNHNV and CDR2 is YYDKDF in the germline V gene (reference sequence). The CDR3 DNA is TGTGCCACCAGCGGAGGAAAAGGGCCCTATGGCTACACCTTC. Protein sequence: CATSGGKGPYGYTF.

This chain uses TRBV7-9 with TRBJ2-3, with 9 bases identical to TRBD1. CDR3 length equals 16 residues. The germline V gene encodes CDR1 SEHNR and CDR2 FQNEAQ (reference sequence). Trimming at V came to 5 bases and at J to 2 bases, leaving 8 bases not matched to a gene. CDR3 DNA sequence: TGTGCCAGCAGCCTCCGGGACAGGGAAGCCACAGATACGCAGTATTTT. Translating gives CASSLRDREATDTQYF.

The CDR3, as DNA: TGCGCCAGCAGCCAGGGACAGGGGAGGGTTAACTATGGCTACACCTTC. Its protein product is CASSQGQGRVNYGYTF. The chain couples TRBV4-3 to TRBJ1-2; TRBD1 agrees at 10 bases. V shed 3 bases, J shed 1 base, and the junction held 5 bases outside the gene matches. The CDR3 sequence is 16 residues long. Germline V gene sequence: CDR1 LGHNA, CDR2 YSLEER.

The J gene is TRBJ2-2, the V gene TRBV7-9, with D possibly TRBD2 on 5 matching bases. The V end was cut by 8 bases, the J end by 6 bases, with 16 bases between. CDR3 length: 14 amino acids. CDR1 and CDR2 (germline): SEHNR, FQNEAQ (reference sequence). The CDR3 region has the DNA TGTGCCAGCCCACCCCTCGCCGGGGCCGGGGAGCTGTTTTTT. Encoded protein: CASPPLAGAGELFF. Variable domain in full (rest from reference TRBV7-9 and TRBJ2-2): DTGVSQNPRHKITKRGQNVTFRCDPISEHNRLYWYRQTLGQGPEFLTYFQNEAQLEKSRLLSDRFSAERPKGSFSTLEIQRTEQGDSAMYLCASPPLAGAGELFFGEGSRLTVL.

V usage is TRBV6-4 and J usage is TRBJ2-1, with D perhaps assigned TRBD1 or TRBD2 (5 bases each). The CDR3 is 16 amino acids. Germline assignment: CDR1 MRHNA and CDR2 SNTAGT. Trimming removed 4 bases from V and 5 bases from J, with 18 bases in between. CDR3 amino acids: CASSAIMGREHNEQFF. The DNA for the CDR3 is TGTGCCAGCAGTGCCATCATGGGCAGGGAGCACAATGAGCAGTTCTTC.

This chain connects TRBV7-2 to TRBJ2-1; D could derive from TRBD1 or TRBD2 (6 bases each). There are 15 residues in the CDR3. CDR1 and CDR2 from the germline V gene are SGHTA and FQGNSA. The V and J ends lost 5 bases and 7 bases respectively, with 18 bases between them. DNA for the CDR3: TGTGCCAGCAGCCCCCGGGGGCCCACGGGAAATGAGCAGTTCTTC. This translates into CASSPRGPTGNEQFF.

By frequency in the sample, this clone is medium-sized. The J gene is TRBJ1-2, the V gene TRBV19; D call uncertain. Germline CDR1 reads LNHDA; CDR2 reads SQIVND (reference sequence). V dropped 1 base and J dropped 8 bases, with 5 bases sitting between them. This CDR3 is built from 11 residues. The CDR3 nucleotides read TGTGCCAGTAGTATAGGTGACGGCTACACCTTC. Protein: CASSIGDGYTF. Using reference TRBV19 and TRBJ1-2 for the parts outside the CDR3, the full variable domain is DGGITQSPKYLFRKEGQNVTLSCEQNLNHDAMYWYRQDPGQGLRLIYYSQIVNDFQKGDIAEGYSVSREKKESFPLTVTSAQKNPTAFYLCASSIGDGYTFGSGTRLTVV.

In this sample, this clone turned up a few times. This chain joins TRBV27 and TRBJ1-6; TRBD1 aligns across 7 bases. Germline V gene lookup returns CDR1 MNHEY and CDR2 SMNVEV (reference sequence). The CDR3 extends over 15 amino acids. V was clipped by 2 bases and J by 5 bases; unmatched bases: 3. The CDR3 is CASSLKGQNNSPLHF. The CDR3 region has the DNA TGTGCCAGCAGTTTAAAGGGACAGAATAATTCACCCCTCCACTTT.

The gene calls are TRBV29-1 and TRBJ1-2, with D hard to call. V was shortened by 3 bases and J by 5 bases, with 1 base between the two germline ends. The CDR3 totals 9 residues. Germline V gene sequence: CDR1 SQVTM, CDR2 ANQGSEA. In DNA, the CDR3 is TGCAGCGTTGAGTATGGCTACACCTTC. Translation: CSVEYGYTF.

The CDR3 DNA follows: TGCGCCAGCAGCTCTGGGACAGATAATCAGCCCCAGCATTTT. Translating it yields CASSSGTDNQPQHF. This chain links TRBV5-1 with TRBJ1-5; 7 bases agree with TRBD1. The J segment lost 4 bases and the V segment lost 3 bases, leaving 4 bases of the junction unmatched. Germline loops: CDR1 SGHRS, CDR2 YFSETQ. The CDR3 totals 14 residues.

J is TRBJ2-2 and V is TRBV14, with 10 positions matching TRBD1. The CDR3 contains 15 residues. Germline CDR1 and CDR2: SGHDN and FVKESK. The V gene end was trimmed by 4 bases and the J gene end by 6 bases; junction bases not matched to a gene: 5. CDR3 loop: CASSLAGTGAGELFF. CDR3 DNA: TGTGCCAGCAGCCTCGCCGGGACAGGGGCCGGGGAGCTGTTTTTT.